The source of this T cell receptor beta chain is a study of T cell responses to AZD1222 COVID-19 vaccine. The data were produced by immunoSEQ multiplex PCR, yet TCRdb's version contains in-frame clones alone and is incomplete. The sample consists of some 150,000 clones, around 88% of them appearing once. Note on this clone: No antigen is known for it.

Study-wide findings and caveats: When two AZD1222 doses had been given, Spike-specific TCR breadth and depth rose. Clonal diversity was possibly underestimated, and white British individuals and females predominated among donors.

Trimming left V 0 bases short and J 9 bases short, with 10 bases between. The CDR3 has 12 amino acids. Germline CDR1 is SGDLS and CDR2 is YYNGEE. V is TRBV9 and J is TRBJ2-7; TRBD1 is a possible D gene (5 bases). The source was peripheral blood, collected on day 0 of MenACWY control vaccination. The TCR originated in an adult in good health. The CDR3 DNA follows: TGTGCCAGCAGCGTAGAAGGGGATCGGCAGTACTTC. Encoded protein: CASSVEGDRQYF.